This T cell receptor beta chain was identified during a study of shared clonotypes between healthy human individuals. Assay used: immunoSEQ multiplex PCR; TCRdb lists only in-frame clones, some missing. The sample lists 2 million to 2.5 million clones; around 93% were seen once. CDR1 is SGHNT and CDR2 is YENEEA in the germline V gene. There are 17 residues in the CDR3. V shed 5 bases and J 3 bases; nucleotides not matched to a gene: 11. The TCR comes from a man between 18 and 29 years old in good health. Some clones in this sample may be carry-over from other donors' samples. Sequenced input: naive CD4+ T cells from PBMCs. Subset in this sample: CD45RA+ positively selected. The rearrangement uses TRBV11-3 and TRBJ2-7, with 12 positions matching TRBD2. This CDR3 is CASSPTTLLAGGYEQYF. DNA for the CDR3: TGTGCCAGCAGCCCCACCACTTTACTAGCGGGAGGCTACGAGCAGTACTTC.